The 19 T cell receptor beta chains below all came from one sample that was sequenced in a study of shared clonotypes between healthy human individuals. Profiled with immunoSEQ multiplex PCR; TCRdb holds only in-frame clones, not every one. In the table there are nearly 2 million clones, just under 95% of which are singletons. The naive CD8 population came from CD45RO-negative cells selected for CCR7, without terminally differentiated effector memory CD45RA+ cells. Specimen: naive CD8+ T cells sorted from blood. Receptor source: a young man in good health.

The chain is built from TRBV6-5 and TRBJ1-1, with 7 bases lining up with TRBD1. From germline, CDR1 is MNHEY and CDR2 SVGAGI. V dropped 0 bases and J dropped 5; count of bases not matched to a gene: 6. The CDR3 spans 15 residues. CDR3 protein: CASSYSRGGGTEAFF. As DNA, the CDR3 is TGTGCCAGCAGTTACTCGAGAGGGGGCGGGACTGAAGCTTTCTTT.

This chain's CDR3 is CASSGGSPSYEQYF. The CDR3, as DNA: TGTGCCAGTAGTGGGGGTTCCCCCTCCTACGAGCAGTACTTC. V is TRBV19 and J is TRBJ2-7; D is possibly TRBD1 or TRBD2 (5 bases each). The ends were cut back, 5 bases at V and 0 bases at J, with 11 bases in the middle. The germline V gene encodes CDR1 LNHDA and CDR2 SQIVND (reference sequence). This CDR3 is 14 amino acids long.

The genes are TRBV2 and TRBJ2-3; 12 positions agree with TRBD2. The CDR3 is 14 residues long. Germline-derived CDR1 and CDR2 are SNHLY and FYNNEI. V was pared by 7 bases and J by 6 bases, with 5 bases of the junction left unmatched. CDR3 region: CASTRTSGADTQYF. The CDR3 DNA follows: TGTGCCAGCACCCGGACTAGCGGGGCGGATACGCAGTATTTT.

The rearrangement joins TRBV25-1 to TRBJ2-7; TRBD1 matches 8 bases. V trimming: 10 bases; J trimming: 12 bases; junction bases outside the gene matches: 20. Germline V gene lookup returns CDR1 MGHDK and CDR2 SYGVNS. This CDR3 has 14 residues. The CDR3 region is CANYIRTGRNEVYF. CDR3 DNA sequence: TGTGCCAACTACATTAGGACAGGGCGTAACGAGGTGTACTTC.

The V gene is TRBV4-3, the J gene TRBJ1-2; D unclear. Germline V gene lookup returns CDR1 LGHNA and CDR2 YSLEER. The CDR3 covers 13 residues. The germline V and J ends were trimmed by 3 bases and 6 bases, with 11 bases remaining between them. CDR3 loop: CASSHLTRDGYTF. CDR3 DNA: TGCGCCAGCAGCCATCTGACCAGAGATGGCTACACCTTC.

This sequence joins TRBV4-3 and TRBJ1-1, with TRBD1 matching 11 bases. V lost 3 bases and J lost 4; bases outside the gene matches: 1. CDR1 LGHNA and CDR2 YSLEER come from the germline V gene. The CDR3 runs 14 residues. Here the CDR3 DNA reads TGCGCCAGCAGCCATGGACAGGGGGCCACTGAAGCTTTCTTT. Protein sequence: CASSHGQGATEAFF.

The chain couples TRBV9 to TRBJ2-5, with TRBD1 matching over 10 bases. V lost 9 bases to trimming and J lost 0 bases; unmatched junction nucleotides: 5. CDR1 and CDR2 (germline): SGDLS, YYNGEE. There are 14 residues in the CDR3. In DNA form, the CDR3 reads TGTGCCACCGGACAGGGGGGGAACCAAGAGACCCAGTACTTC. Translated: CATGQGGNQETQYF.

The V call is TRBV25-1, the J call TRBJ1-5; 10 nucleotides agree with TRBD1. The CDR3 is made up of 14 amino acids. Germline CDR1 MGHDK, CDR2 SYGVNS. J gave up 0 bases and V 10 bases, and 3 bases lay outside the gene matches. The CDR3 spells CATGTGDSNQPQHF. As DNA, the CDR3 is TGTGCCACTGGGACAGGGGATAGCAATCAGCCCCAGCATTTT.

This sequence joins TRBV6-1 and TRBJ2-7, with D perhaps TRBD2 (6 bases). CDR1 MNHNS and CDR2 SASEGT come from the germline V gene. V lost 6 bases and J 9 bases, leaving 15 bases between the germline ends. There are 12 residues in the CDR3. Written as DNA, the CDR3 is TGTGCCAGCAGGGGACTGGGGGAGTGGCAGTACTTC. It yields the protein CASRGLGEWQYF.

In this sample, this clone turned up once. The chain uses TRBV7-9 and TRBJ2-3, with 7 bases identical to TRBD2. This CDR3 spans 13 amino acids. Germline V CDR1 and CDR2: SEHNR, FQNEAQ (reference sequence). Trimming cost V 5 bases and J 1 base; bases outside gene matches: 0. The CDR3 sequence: CASSAGGTDTQYF. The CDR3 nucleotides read TGTGCCAGCAGCGCGGGAGGCACAGATACGCAGTATTTT.

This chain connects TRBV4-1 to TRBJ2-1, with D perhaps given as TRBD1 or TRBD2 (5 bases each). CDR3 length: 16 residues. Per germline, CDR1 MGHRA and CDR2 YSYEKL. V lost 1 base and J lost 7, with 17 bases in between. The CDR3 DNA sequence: TGCGCCAGCAGCCAAGTATCGGGGCGCCTTTGGAATGAGCAGTTCTTC. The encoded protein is CASSQVSGRLWNEQFF.

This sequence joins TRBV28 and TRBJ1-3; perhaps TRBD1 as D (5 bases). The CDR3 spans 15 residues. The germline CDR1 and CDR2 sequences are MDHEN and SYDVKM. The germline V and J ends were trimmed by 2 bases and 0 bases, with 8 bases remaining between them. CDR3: CASSLGTNSGNTIYF. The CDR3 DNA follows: TGTGCCAGCAGTTTAGGGACCAACTCTGGAAACACCATATATTTT.

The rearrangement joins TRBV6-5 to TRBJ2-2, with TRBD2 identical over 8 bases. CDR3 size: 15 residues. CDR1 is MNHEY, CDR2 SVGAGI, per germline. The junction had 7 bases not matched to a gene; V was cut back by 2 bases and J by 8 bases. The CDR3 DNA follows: TGTGCCAGCAGTTACCCCGGGAGGGGCGCGGGGGAGCTGTTTTTT. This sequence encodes CASSYPGRGAGELFF.

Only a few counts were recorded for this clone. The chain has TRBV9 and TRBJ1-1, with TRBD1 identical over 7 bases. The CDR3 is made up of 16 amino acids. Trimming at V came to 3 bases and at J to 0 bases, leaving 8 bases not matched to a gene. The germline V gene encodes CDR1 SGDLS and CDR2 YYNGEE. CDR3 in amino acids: CASSATGTAMNTEAFF. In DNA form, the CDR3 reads TGTGCCAGCAGCGCAACCGGGACAGCCATGAACACTGAAGCTTTCTTT.

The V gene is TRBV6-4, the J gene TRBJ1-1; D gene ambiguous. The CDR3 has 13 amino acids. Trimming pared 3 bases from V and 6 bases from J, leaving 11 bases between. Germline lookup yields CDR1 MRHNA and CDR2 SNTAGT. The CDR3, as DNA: TGTGCCAGCAGTGAACTGAGATGGGCTGAAGCTTTCTTT. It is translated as CASSELRWAEAFF.

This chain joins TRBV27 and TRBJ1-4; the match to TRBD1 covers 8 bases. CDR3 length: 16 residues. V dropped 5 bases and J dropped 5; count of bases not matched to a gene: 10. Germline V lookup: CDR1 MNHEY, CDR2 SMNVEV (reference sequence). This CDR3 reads CASSPWTGRPNEKLFF. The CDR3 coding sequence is TGTGCCAGCAGTCCTTGGACAGGGCGACCGAATGAAAAACTGTTTTTT.

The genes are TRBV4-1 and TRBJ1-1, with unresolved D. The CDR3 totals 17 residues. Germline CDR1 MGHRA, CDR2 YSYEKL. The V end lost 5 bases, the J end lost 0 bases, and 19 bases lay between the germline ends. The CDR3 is CASSTAVWRVMNTEAFF. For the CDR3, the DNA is TGCGCCAGCAGCACAGCCGTTTGGAGGGTCATGAACACTGAAGCTTTCTTT.

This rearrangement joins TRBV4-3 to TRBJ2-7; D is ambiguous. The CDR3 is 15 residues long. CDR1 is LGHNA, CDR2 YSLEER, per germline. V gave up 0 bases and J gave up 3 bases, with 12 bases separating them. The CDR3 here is CASSQDSGEFYEQYF. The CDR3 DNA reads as TGCGCCAGCAGCCAAGATTCCGGAGAATTCTACGAGCAGTACTTC.

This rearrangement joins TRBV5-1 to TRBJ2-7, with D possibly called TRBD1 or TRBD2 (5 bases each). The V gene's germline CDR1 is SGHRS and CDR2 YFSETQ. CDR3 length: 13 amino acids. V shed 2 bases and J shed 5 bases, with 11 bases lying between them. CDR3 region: CASSFGAWDEQYF. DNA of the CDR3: TGCGCCAGCAGCTTCGGGGCATGGGACGAGCAGTACTTC.